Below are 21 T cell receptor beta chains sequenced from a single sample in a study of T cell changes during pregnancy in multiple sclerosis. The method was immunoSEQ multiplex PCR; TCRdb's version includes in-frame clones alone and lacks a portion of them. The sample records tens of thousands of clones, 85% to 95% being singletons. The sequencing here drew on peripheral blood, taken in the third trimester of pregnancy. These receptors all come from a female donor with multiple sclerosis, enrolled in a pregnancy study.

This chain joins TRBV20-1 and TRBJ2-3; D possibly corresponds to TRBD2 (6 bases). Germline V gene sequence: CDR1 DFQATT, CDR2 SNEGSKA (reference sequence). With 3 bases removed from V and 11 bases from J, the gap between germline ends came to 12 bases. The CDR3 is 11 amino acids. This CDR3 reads CSARWRDGQYF. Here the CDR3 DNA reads TGCAGTGCTAGGTGGAGGGATGGGCAGTATTTT.

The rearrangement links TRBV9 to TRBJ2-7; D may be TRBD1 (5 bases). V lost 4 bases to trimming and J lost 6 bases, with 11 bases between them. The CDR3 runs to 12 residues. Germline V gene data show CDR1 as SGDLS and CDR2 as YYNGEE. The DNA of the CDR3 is TGTGCCAGCAGCCCCTCAGGGCTCGAGCAGTACTTC. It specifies CASSPSGLEQYF.

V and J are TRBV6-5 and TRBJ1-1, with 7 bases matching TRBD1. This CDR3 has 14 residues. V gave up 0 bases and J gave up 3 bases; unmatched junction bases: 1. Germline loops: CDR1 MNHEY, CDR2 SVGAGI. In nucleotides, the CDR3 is TGTGCCAGCAGTTACTCAGGGGGCGACACTGAAGCTTTCTTT. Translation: CASSYSGGDTEAFF.

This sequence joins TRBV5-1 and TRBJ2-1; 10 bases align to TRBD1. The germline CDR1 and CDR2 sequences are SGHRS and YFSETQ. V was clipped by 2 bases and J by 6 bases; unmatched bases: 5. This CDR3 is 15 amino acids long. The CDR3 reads CASSLGTGVLNEQFF. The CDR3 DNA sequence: TGCGCCAGCAGCTTAGGGACAGGGGTCCTCAATGAGCAGTTCTTC.

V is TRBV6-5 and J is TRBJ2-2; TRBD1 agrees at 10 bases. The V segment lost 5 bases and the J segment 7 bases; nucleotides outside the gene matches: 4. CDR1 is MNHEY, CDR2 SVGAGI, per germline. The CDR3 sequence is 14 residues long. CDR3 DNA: TGTGCCAGCAGTGACGGGACAGGGGACGGGGAGCTGTTTTTT. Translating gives CASSDGTGDGELFF.

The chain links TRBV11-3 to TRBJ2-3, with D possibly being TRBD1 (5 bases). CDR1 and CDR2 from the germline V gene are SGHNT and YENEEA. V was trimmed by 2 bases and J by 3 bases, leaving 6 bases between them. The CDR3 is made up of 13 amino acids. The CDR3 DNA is TGTGCCAGCAGCTTAAAGGGGACAGATACGCAGTATTTT. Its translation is CASSLKGTDTQYF.

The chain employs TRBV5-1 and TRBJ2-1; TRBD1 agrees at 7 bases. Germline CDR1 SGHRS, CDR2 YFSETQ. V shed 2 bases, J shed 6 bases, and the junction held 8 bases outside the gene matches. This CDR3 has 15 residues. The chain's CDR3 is CASSFTRTGRNEQFF. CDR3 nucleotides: TGCGCCAGCAGCTTCACCAGGACAGGTCGCAATGAGCAGTTCTTC.

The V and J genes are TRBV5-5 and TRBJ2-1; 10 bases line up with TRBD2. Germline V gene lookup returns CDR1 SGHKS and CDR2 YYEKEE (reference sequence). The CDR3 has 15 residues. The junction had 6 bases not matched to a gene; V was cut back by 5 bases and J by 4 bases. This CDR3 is CASSGSGGDYNEQFF. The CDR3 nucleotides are TGTGCCAGCAGTGGGAGCGGGGGGGATTACAATGAGCAGTTCTTC.

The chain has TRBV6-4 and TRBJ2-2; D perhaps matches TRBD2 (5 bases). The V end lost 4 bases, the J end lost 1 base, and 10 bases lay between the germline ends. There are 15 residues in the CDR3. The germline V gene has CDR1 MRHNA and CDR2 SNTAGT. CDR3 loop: CASSGEAGNTGELFF. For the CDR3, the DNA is TGTGCCAGCAGTGGAGAGGCGGGGAACACCGGGGAGCTGTTTTTT.

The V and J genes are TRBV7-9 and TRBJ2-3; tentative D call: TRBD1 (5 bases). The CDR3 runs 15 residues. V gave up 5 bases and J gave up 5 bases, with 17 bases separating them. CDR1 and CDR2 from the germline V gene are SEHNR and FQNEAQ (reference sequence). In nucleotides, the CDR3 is TGTGCCAGCAGCAAAGGGGCAGGCCTAAAAGATACGCAGTATTTT. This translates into CASSKGAGLKDTQYF.

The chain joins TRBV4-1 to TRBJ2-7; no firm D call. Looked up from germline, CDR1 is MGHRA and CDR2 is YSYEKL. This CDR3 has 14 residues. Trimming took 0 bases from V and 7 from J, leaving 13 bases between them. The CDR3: CASSQDLGFPEQYF. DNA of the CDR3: TGCGCCAGCAGCCAAGATCTAGGCTTCCCTGAGCAGTACTTC.

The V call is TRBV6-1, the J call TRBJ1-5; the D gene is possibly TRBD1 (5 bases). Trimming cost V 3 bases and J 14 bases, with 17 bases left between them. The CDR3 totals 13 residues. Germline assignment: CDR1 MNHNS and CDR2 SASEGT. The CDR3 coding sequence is TGTGCCAGCAGTGACGGTCCAGGGATGGACAAGCATTTT. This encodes CASSDGPGMDKHF.

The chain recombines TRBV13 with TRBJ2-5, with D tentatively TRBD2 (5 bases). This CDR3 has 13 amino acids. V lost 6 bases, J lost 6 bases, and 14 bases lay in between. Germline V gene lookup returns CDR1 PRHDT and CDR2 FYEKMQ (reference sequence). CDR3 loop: CASRPLREKTQYF. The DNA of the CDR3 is TGTGCCAGCAGACCCTTGAGGGAAAAGACCCAGTACTTC.

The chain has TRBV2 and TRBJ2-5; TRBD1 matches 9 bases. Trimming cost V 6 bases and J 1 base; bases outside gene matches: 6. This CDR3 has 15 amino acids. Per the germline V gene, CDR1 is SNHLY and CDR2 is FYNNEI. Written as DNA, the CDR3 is TGTGCCAGCAGACCCGACAGGGGGGGCCAAGAGACCCAGTACTTC. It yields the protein CASRPDRGGQETQYF.

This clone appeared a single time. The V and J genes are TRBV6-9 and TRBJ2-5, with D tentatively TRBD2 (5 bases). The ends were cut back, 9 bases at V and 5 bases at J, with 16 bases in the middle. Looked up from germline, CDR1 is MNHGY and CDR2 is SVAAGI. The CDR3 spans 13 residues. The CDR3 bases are TGTGCCAGATTAAAGGACTTGTGGGAGACCCAGTACTTC. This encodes CARLKDLWETQYF.

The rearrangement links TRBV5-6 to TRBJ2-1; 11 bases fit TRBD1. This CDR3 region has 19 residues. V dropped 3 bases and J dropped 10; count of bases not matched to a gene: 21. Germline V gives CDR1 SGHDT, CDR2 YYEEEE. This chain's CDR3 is CASSSRTGGTGVEVTEQFF. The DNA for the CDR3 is TGTGCCAGCAGCTCTCGGACAGGGGGCACCGGGGTGGAGGTTACCGAGCAGTTCTTC.

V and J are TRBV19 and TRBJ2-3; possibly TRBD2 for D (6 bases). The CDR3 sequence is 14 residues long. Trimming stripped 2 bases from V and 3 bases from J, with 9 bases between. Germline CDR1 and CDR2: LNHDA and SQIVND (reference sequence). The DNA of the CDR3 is TGTGCCAGTAGTATACCCGGGAGAACAGATACGCAGTATTTT. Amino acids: CASSIPGRTDTQYF.

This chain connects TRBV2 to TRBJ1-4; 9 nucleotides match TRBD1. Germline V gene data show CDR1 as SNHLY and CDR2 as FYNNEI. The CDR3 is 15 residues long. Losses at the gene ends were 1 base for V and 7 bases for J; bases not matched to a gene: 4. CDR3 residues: CASSEVDRGGEKLFF. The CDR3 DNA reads TGTGCCAGCAGTGAAGTTGACAGGGGGGGTGAAAAACTGTTTTTT.

The CDR3 nucleotides read TGCGCCAGCAGCCCCAACCGGGACATAGGAACCTACGAGCAGTACTTC. As protein: CASSPNRDIGTYEQYF. The rearrangement joins TRBV4-1 to TRBJ2-7; D possibly corresponds to TRBD1 (6 bases). CDR1 MGHRA and CDR2 YSYEKL come from the germline V gene. CDR3 size: 16 residues. V was trimmed by 4 bases and J by 2 bases, leaving 18 bases between them.

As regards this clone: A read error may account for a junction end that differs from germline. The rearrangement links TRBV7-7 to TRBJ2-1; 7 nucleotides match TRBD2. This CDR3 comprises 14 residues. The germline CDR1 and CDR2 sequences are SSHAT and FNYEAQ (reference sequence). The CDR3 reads CASSLVAGENEQFF. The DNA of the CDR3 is TGTGCTAGCAGCTTAGTTGCGGGGGAGAATGAGCAGTTCTTC.

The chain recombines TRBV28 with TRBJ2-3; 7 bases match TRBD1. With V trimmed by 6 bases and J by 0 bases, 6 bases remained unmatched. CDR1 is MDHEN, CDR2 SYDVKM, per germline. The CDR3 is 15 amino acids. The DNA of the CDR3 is TGTGCCAGCAGGTCCGGGACAGCTAGCACAGATACGCAGTATTTT. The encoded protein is CASRSGTASTDTQYF.